A selection of T cell receptor beta chains follows, all from one sample in a study of blood T cell repertoires in COVID-19. Profiled with immunoSEQ multiplex PCR; TCRdb holds only in-frame clones, not every one. The table lists 90,000 to 130,000 clones, around 83% of them singletons. Sequenced material: peripheral blood. These receptors were collected from a woman between 65 and 79 years old with acute or convalescent COVID-19. CDR3s include the opening cysteine and the closing phenylalanine or tryptophan. D genes are given only for firm matches. Only some rows state a clone size, as once, few, many or a class for expanded clones.

CDR3 length: 14; V gene: TRBV2; D gene: NA; clone size: once; J gene: TRBJ2-5; CDR3 DNA: TGTGCCACCCAGGCCAGGAGGGGCGGTGAGACCCAGTACTTC; CDR3 protein: CATQARRGGETQYF
CDR3 length: 15; V gene: TRBV14; D gene: NA; clone size: NA; J gene: TRBJ1-6; CDR3 DNA: TGTGCCAGCAGAGAGGATACCGGATATAATTCACCCCTCCACTTT; CDR3 protein: CASREDTGYNSPLHF
CDR3 length: 16; V gene: TRBV10-2; D gene: NA; clone size: NA; J gene: TRBJ1-2; CDR3 DNA: TGCGCCAGCAGTTTTACCGAGACAGCATCTGTCGGTGGCTACACCTTC; CDR3 protein: CASSFTETASVGGYTF
CDR3 length: 14; V gene: TRBV28; D gene: TRBD1; clone size: NA; J gene: TRBJ2-7; CDR3 DNA: TGTGCCAGCAGCCTGAGACAGGGGGCTGGCGAGCAGTACTTC; CDR3 protein: CASSLRQGAGEQYF
CDR3 length: 12; V gene: TRBV28; D gene: TRBD1; clone size: NA; J gene: TRBJ1-2; CDR3 DNA: TGTGCCAGCAGTGAGGGGGCGCAGGGCTACACCTTC; CDR3 protein: CASSEGAQGYTF
CDR3 length: 17; V gene: TRBV5-4; D gene: TRBD1; clone size: NA; J gene: TRBJ1-6; CDR3 DNA: TGTGCCAGCAGCCCACAGGGGACGAGCTCCTATAATTCACCCCTCCACTTT; CDR3 protein: CASSPQGTSSYNSPLHF
CDR3 length: 13; V gene: TRBV12-3/TRBV12-4; D gene: NA; clone size: NA; J gene: TRBJ1-3; CDR3 DNA: TGTGCCAGCAGTTTCCAAACTGGAAACACCATATATTTT; CDR3 protein: CASSFQTGNTIYF
CDR3 length: 14; V gene: TRBV10-3; D gene: NA; clone size: NA; J gene: TRBJ1-4; CDR3 DNA: TGTGCCATCAGCCAGGGGCTTTATAATGAAAAACTGTTTTTT; CDR3 protein: CAISQGLYNEKLFF
CDR3 length: 16; V gene: TRBV27; D gene: NA; clone size: NA; J gene: TRBJ2-4; CDR3 DNA: TGTGCCAGCAGTTTAAATGGACTCTTAGCCAAAAACATTCAGTACTTC; CDR3 protein: CASSLNGLLAKNIQYF
CDR3 length: 13; V gene: TRBV19; D gene: NA; clone size: NA; J gene: TRBJ1-5; CDR3 DNA: TGTGCCAGTAGTGCGCAGGGGTCTGGGCCCCAGCATTTT; CDR3 protein: CASSAQGSGPQHF
CDR3 length: 15; V gene: TRBV18; D gene: TRBD1; clone size: NA; J gene: TRBJ1-1; CDR3 DNA: TGTGCCAGCTCACCAAGAAGGGGACAGGGGGCTGAAGCTTTCTTT; CDR3 protein: CASSPRRGQGAEAFF
CDR3 length: 14; V gene: TRBV5-1; D gene: NA; clone size: NA; J gene: TRBJ2-3; CDR3 DNA: TGCGCCAGCAGACCTGGACTGAGCACAGATACGCAGTATTTT; CDR3 protein: CASRPGLSTDTQYF
CDR3 length: 11; V gene: TRBV20-1; D gene: NA; clone size: NA; J gene: TRBJ2-2; CDR3 DNA: TGCAGTGCTAGCGGGACCGGGGAGCTGTTTTTT; CDR3 protein: CSASGTGELFF
CDR3 length: 16; V gene: TRBV19; D gene: NA; clone size: NA; J gene: TRBJ1-3; CDR3 DNA: TGTGCCAGTAGTATTTTCGGACAGACCTCTGGAAACACCATATATTTT; CDR3 protein: CASSIFGQTSGNTIYF
CDR3 length: 13; V gene: TRBV28; D gene: NA; clone size: NA; J gene: TRBJ2-3; CDR3 DNA: TGTGCCAGCAGGGCTACTAGTACAGATACGCAGTATTTT; CDR3 protein: CASRATSTDTQYF
CDR3 length: 16; V gene: TRBV15; D gene: NA; clone size: NA; J gene: TRBJ2-7; CDR3 DNA: TGTGCCACCAGCAGAGATTTTTACAGGGATGGGAACGAGCAGTACTTC; CDR3 protein: CATSRDFYRDGNEQYF
CDR3 length: 13; V gene: TRBV19; D gene: NA; clone size: few; J gene: TRBJ1-2; CDR3 DNA: TGTGCCAGTAGTATTACAGTCTTAGATGGCTACACCTTC; CDR3 protein: CASSITVLDGYTF